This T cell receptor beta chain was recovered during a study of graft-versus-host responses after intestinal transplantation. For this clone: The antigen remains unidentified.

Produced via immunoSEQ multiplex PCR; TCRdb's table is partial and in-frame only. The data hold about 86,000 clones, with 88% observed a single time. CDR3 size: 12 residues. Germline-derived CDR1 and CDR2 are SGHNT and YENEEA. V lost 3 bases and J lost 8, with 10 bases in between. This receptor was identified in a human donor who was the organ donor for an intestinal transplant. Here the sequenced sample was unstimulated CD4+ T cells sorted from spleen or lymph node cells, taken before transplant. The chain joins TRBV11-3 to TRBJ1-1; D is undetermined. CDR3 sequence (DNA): TGTGCCAGCAGCTTCCGCGGGGAAGAAGCTTTCTTT. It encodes CASSFRGEEAFF.